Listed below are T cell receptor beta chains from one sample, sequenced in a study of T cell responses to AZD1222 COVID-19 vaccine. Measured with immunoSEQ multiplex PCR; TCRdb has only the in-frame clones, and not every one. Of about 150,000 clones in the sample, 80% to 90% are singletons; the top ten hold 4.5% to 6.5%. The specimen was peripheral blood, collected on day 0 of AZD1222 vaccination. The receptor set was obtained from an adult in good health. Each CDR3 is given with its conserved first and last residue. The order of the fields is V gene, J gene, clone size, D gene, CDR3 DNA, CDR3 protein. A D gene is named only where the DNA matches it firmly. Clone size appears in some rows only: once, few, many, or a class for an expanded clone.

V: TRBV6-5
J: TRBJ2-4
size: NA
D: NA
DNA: TGTGCCGCGAGATGGCGGGATTGTGTCAAAAACATTCAGTACTTC
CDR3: CAARWRDCVKNIQYF

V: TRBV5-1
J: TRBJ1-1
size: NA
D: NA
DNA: TGCGCCAGCAGCTTAGCAGAGAACACTGAAGCTTTCTTT
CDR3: CASSLAENTEAFF

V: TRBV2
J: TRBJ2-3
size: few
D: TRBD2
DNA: TGTGCCACCTCGGGAGGACCCCTCACAGATACGCAGTATTTT
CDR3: CATSGGPLTDTQYF

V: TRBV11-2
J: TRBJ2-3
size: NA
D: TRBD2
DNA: TGTGCCAGCACCCGGGCCCAGCGGGAGATCGCAGATACGCAGTATTTT
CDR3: CASTRAQREIADTQYF

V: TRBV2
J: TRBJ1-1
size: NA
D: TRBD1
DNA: TGTGCCACCATGAGGGACAGGGTGAACACTGAAGCTTTCTTT
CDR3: CATMRDRVNTEAFF

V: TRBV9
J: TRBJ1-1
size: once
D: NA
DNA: TGTGCCAGCAGCGCCCTCGGGGGGGTTCGGGATGAAGCTTTCTTT
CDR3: CASSALGGVRDEAFF

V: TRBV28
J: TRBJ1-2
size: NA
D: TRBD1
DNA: TGTGCCAGCAGTTTATACGAGGACAGGGGAGAGGGCTACACCTTC
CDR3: CASSLYEDRGEGYTF

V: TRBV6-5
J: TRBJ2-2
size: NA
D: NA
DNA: TGTGCCAGCAGACTGTCCAACACCGGGGAGCTGTTTTTT
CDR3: CASRLSNTGELFF

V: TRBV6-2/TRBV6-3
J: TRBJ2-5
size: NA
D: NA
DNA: TGTGCCAGCAGTTATGGAGGGGCGGAGACCCAGTACTTC
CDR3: CASSYGGAETQYF

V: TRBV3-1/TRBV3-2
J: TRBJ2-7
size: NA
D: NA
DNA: TGTGCCAGCAGCCAAGATCGTCTAGCTAGCTACGAGCAGTACTTC
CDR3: CASSQDRLASYEQYF

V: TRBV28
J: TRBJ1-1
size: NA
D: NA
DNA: TGTGCCAGCACCCGGCCCCCTGTGGAGAAGGCTTTCTTT
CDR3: CASTRPPVEKAFF

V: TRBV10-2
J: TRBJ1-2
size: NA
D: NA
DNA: TGCGCCAGCAGTGAGTCTTCTAGGGCAGTCGGCCCGTATGGCTACACCTTC
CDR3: CASSESSRAVGPYGYTF

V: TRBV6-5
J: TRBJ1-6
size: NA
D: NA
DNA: TGTGCCAGCAGTTACTCGACGCAGGGCCTTAATTCACCCCTCCACTTT
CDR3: CASSYSTQGLNSPLHF

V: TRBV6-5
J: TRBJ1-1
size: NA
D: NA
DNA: TGTGCCAGCAGCCGAGCAGGTACCACTGAAGCTTTCTTT
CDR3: CASSRAGTTEAFF

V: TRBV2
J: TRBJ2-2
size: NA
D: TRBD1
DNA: TGTGCCACCAAGTACAGGGGGCCTCTCACCGGGGAGCTGTTTTTT
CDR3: CATKYRGPLTGELFF

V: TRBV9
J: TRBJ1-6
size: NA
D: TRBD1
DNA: TGTGCCAGCAGCGTAGCGTCTACAGGGGCCAATTCACCCCTCCACTTT
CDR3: CASSVASTGANSPLHF

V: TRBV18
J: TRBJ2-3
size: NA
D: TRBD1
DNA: TGTGCCAGCTCACCCGGGACAGGGGCCACAGATACGCAGTATTTT
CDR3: CASSPGTGATDTQYF

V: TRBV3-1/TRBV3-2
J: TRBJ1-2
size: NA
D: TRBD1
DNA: TGTGCCAGCAGCGCAACCGGGACAGGTTATGGCTACACCTTC
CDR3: CASSATGTGYGYTF

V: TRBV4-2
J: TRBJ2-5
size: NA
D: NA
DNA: TGTGCCAGCAGCCCGAACCGAGGCCACCAGACCCAGTACTTC
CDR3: CASSPNRGHQTQYF

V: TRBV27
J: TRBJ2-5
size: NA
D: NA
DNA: TGTGCCAGCGGGTACCGGGGAGGAGTCCAAGAGACCCAGTACTTC
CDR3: CASGYRGGVQETQYF

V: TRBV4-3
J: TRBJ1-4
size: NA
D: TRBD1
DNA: TGCGCCAGCAGCCAAGACGGGCAGAAACAGGGGTTGGCCCCAACTAATGAAAAACTGTTTTTT
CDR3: CASSQDGQKQGLAPTNEKLFF

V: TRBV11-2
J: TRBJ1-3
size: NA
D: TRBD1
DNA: TGTGCCAGCAGCCCCCGAGACAGGGCTGGAAACACCATATATTTT
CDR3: CASSPRDRAGNTIYF

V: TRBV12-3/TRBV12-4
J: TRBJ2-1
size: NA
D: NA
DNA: TGTGCCAGCACTCCCTACAATGAGCAGTTCTTC
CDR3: CASTPYNEQFF

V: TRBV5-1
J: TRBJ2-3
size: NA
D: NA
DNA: TGCGCCAGCAGCTTTTCGACCCCTACGGATACGCAGTATTTT
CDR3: CASSFSTPTDTQYF

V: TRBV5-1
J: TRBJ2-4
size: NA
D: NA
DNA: TGCGCCAGCAGCTTATGGCAGGGCAGGGACATTCAGTACTTC
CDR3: CASSLWQGRDIQYF

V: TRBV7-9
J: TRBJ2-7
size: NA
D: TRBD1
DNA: TGTGCCAGCAGCCCCGGGACAGGGAGAGACGAGCAGTACTTC
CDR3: CASSPGTGRDEQYF

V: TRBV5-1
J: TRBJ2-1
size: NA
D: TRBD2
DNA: TGCGCCAGCCAGGATCCAGGGCTAGCGGGAGGAAATGAGCAGTTCTTC
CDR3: CASQDPGLAGGNEQFF

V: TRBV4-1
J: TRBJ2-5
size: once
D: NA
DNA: TGCGCCAGCAGCCTCCCCGGGCAAAAACACACAGAGACCCAGTACTTC
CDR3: CASSLPGQKHTETQYF

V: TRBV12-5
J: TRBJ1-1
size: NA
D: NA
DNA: TGTGCTAGTGGTTTGACAGGTTCTACTGAAGCTTTCTTT
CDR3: CASGLTGSTEAFF

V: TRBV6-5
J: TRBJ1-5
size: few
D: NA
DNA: TGTGCCAGCAGTTACTACGCCAAGGGTAGCAATCAGCCCCAGCATTTT
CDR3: CASSYYAKGSNQPQHF

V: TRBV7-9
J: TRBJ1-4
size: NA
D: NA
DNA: TGTGCCAGCAGCTCTATTCCTAATGAAAAACTGTTTTTT
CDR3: CASSSIPNEKLFF

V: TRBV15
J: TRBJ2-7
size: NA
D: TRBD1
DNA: TGTGCCACCAGCTCCCGGGACAGGGGGGAAGAGCAGTACTTC
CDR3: CATSSRDRGEEQYF

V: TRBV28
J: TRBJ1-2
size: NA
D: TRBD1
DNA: TGTGCCAGCAGTCCCGACAGGGTGGCCTATGGCTACACCTTC
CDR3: CASSPDRVAYGYTF

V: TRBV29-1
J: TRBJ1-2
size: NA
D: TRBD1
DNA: TGCAGCGCAGTTCCGGGACAGGGGTATGGCTACACCTTC
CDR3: CSAVPGQGYGYTF

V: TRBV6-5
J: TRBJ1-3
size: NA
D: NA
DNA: TGTGCCAGCAGTTACCTACAGGCCTCTGGAAACACCATATATTTT
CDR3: CASSYLQASGNTIYF

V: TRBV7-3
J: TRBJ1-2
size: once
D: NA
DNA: TGTGCCAGCGCCTCTGGGGCCGGTGGCTACACCTTC
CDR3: CASASGAGGYTF

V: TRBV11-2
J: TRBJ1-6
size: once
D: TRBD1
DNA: TGTGCCAGCAGCCCCTGGACAGGCGACTATAATTCACCCCTCCACTTT
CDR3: CASSPWTGDYNSPLHF

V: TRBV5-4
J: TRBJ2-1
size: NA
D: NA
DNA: TGTGCCAGCAGCTTTAGCGGTGGCTCCTACAATGAGCAGTTCTTC
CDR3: CASSFSGGSYNEQFF

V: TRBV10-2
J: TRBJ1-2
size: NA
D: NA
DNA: TGCGCCAGCAGTGAGTCCGGGGAAGGATTGGCTGGTGGCTACACCTTC
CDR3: CASSESGEGLAGGYTF

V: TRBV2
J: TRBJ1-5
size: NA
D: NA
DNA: TGTGCCAGCAGTGGGGACCACAATCAGCCCCAGCATTTT
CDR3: CASSGDHNQPQHF

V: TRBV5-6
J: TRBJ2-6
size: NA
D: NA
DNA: TGTGCCAGCAGCTTGGGGAGGTCTGGGGCCAACGTCCTGACTTTC
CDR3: CASSLGRSGANVLTF

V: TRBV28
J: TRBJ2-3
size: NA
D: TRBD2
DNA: TGTGCCAGCAGTTTATCCAAAGCGGGGGACACAGATACGCAGTATTTT
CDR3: CASSLSKAGDTDTQYF

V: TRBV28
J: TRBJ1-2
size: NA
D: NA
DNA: TGTGCCAGCAGTCTCCGGGGTTCTGGTATCTACACCTTC
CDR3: CASSLRGSGIYTF